One and the same sample provided the 23 T cell receptor beta chains below, sequenced in a study of OX40 agonist ivuxolimab in advanced cancers. Sequencing used immunoSEQ multiplex PCR; TCRdb keeps in-frame clones, though not all of them. The repertoire holds tens of thousands of clones, with about 86% as singletons. The material sequenced was CD4+ or CD8+ T cells sorted from blood, taken in a trial of the OX40 agonist ivuxolimab. Every receptor here comes from an adult with an advanced solid tumor such as melanoma, head and neck, liver or kidney cancer.

CDR3: CASSKVGDEQGTTETQYF. Here the CDR3 DNA reads TGTGCCAGCAGCAAAGTTGGTGACGAACAGGGAACGACGGAGACCCAGTACTTC. This chain connects TRBV21-1 to TRBJ2-5; the D call of TRBD1 is as the table states it, not checked on the DNA. TRBV21-1 is listed as a pseudogene. The CDR3 has 18 amino acids.

The CDR3 loop reads CASGPGSAGTEAFF. CDR3 coding DNA: TGTGCTAGTGGTCCCGGGTCAGCGGGCACTGAAGCTTTCTTT. J is TRBJ1-1 and V is TRBV12-5; D is unresolved. CDR1 and CDR2 from the germline V gene are LGHNT and FRNRAP. The ends were cut back, 5 bases at V and 4 bases at J, with 14 bases in the middle. The CDR3 has 14 amino acids. The variable domain in full, completed from reference TRBV12-5 and TRBJ1-1, reads DARVTQTPRHKVTEMGQEVTMRCQPILGHNTVFWYRQTMMQGLELLAYFRNRAPLDDSGMPKDRFSAEMPDATLATLKIQPSEPRDSAVYFCASGPGSAGTEAFFGQGTRLTVV.

The chain employs TRBV2 and TRBJ2-5; D not certain. Trimming left V 5 bases short and J 5 bases short, with 6 bases between. Germline assignment: CDR1 SNHLY and CDR2 FYNNEI. This CDR3 contains 11 residues. The chain's CDR3 is CASSLAETQYF. As DNA, the CDR3 is TGTGCCAGCAGTCTGGCGGAGACCCAGTACTTC.

Comment on this clone: Different DNA sequences within this sample yield the same CDR3. The CDR3 loop is CASSLAGQGEETQYF. The CDR3 DNA reads TGCGCCAGCAGCTTGGCAGGGCAGGGGGAAGAGACCCAGTACTTC. The chain carries TRBV5-1 and TRBJ2-5; TRBD1 aligns across 7 bases. Trimming removed 0 bases from V and 3 bases from J; junction bases left unmatched: 5. This CDR3 is 15 amino acids long. Germline assignment: CDR1 SGHRS and CDR2 YFSETQ. Supplemented by reference TRBV5-1 and TRBJ2-5, the full variable domain reads KAGVTQTPRYLIKTRGQQVTLSCSPISGHRSVSWYQQTPGQGLQFLFEYFSETQRNKGNFPGRFSGRQFSNSRSEMNVSTLELGDSALYLCASSLAGQGEETQYFGPGTRLLVL.

This clone was observed a few times. V gene TRBV10-3 combines with J gene TRBJ2-2; no clear D. V lost 8 bases and J lost 0, with 7 bases in between. The germline V gene encodes CDR1 ENHRY and CDR2 SYGVKD. The CDR3 runs to 13 residues. In DNA form, the CDR3 reads TGTGCCATCCGGGCGGCGAACACCGGGGAGCTGTTTTTT. Translated: CAIRAANTGELFF.

The rearrangement uses TRBV2 and TRBJ1-1, with 7 bases aligning to TRBD1. Germline loops: CDR1 SNHLY, CDR2 FYNNEI. CDR3 length: 14 residues. V gave up 6 bases and J gave up 2 bases; unmatched junction bases: 6. The CDR3 DNA follows: TGTGCCAGCAGGGCGGGACAGAGAAACACTGAAGCTTTCTTT. Translation: CASRAGQRNTEAFF.

The rearrangement joins TRBV6-5 to TRBJ1-4; 7 bases map to TRBD1. V was clipped by 6 bases and J by 5 bases; unmatched bases: 6. Germline-derived CDR1 and CDR2 are MNHEY and SVGAGI. This CDR3 is built from 14 residues. In DNA form, the CDR3 reads TGTGCCAGCAGCTTGGGACAGCTGAATGAAAAACTGTTTTTT. It is translated as CASSLGQLNEKLFF.

This chain joins TRBV5-4 and TRBJ2-5; 9 bases align to TRBD2. Losses at the gene ends were 0 bases for V and 1 base for J; bases not matched to a gene: 4. Germline lookup yields CDR1 SGHNT and CDR2 YYREEE (reference sequence). The CDR3 has 16 amino acids. The CDR3 here is CASSLAAGGIQETQYF. The CDR3 nucleotides read TGTGCCAGCAGCTTGGCTGCGGGGGGGATCCAAGAGACCCAGTACTTC.

V and J are TRBV11-1 and TRBJ1-2; no clear D gene. Looked up from germline, CDR1 is SGHAT and CDR2 is FQDESV (reference sequence). This CDR3 contains 12 residues. V dropped 9 bases and J dropped 1 base, with 9 bases sitting between them. Written as DNA, the CDR3 is TGTGCCAGTGCGGTGGGTAACTATGGCTACACCTTC. Translating it yields CASAVGNYGYTF.

The chain has TRBV5-1 and TRBJ1-5; D is unclear. In germline, CDR1 is SGHRS, CDR2 YFSETQ. Trimming removed 0 bases at V and 10 bases at J, with 8 bases between. The CDR3 is made up of 12 amino acids. The CDR3 loop reads CASSLGEGPQHF. CDR3 bases: TGCGCCAGCAGCTTGGGCGAGGGACCCCAGCATTTT.

The chain carries TRBV18 and TRBJ2-6; maybe TRBD2 (5 bases). Germline lookup yields CDR1 KGHSH and CDR2 LQKENI. The CDR3 runs 15 residues. Trimming took 8 bases from V and 4 from J, leaving 15 bases between them. This CDR3 reads CASAAGMAGANVLTF. In nucleotides, the CDR3 is TGTGCCAGCGCGGCCGGGATGGCAGGGGCCAACGTCCTGACTTTC.

The rearrangement joins TRBV5-5 to TRBJ1-5; no clear D gene. Germline values: CDR1 SGHKS, CDR2 YYEKEE (reference sequence). The CDR3 has 15 residues. Trimming stripped 1 base from V and 0 bases from J, with 8 bases between. The DNA for the CDR3 is TGTGCCAGCAGCTTGAGGCCCAATAGCAATCAGCCCCAGCATTTT. It translates to CASSLRPNSNQPQHF.

The chain is built from TRBV5-4 and TRBJ2-1; perhaps TRBD2 as D (7 bases). The CDR3 is 16 residues long. With 0 bases removed from V and 4 bases from J, the gap between germline ends came to 14 bases. Germline V lookup: CDR1 SGHNT, CDR2 YYREEE (reference sequence). The CDR3 here is CASSLDGGAGYNEQFF. In DNA, the CDR3 is TGTGCCAGCAGCTTGGATGGGGGGGCAGGTTACAATGAGCAGTTCTTC.

The gene calls are TRBV6-6 and TRBJ1-2, with D unclear. CDR1 is MNHNY and CDR2 is SVGAGI in the germline V gene (reference sequence). Trimming pared 5 bases from V and 4 bases from J, leaving 14 bases between. The CDR3 runs to 14 residues. CDR3 coding DNA: TGTGCCAGCAGTGATACATCGGCGGCCTATGGCTACACCTTC. Translating it yields CASSDTSAAYGYTF.

This chain joins TRBV28 and TRBJ2-7; 8 nucleotides align to TRBD2. The V and J ends lost 3 bases and 3 bases, in that order; junction bases with no gene match: 4. This CDR3 is 14 amino acids long. Per germline, CDR1 MDHEN and CDR2 SYDVKM. CDR3 DNA sequence: TGTGCCAGCAGTTTGGTAGCGGGAAACTACGAGCAGTACTTC. Protein sequence: CASSLVAGNYEQYF.

The chain uses TRBV19 and TRBJ2-7; perhaps TRBD2 as D (5 bases). The CDR3 spans 12 residues. Germline V gene data show CDR1 as LNHDA and CDR2 as SQIVND (reference sequence). V was clipped by 3 bases and J by 7 bases, with 10 bases between them. The CDR3 nucleotides read TGTGCCAGTAGTATCGAACGGGGTGAGCAGTACTTC. It specifies CASSIERGEQYF.

This clone has just one count. The V call is TRBV15, the J call TRBJ2-6; weak D call: TRBD2 (5 bases). Looked up from germline, CDR1 is LNHNV and CDR2 is YYDKDF (reference sequence). The V end was cut by 1 base, the J end by 0 bases, with 7 bases between. The CDR3 is 16 residues long. The CDR3 reads CATSRGRSSGANVLTF. CDR3 sequence (DNA): TGTGCCACCAGCAGAGGGAGGAGCTCTGGGGCCAACGTCCTGACTTTC.

V and J are TRBV7-9 and TRBJ1-5; D gene unclear. V was pared by 3 bases and J by 2 bases, with 8 bases between. The CDR3 is made up of 14 amino acids. Germline-derived CDR1 and CDR2 are SEHNR and FQNEAQ (reference sequence). In DNA, the CDR3 is TGTGCCAGCAGCTTCCTCGGTCGCAATCAGCCCCAGCATTTT. It is translated as CASSFLGRNQPQHF. The full variable domain, its missing parts supplied by reference TRBV7-9 and TRBJ1-5, is DTGVSQNPRHKITKRGQNVTFRCDPISEHNRLYWYRQTLGQGPEFLTYFQNEAQLEKSRLLSDRFSAERPKGSFSTLEIQRTEQGDSAMYLCASSFLGRNQPQHFGDGTRLSIL.

A remark on this clone: This specimen includes other DNA sequences encoding the same CDR3. The chain recombines TRBV27 with TRBJ1-1; D ambiguous. Trimming removed 8 bases at V and 0 bases at J, with 10 bases between. This CDR3 has 13 residues. Per germline, CDR1 MNHEY and CDR2 SMNVEV (reference sequence). The DNA for the CDR3 is TGTGCCAGCCGAAAAGGAGTGAACACTGAAGCTTTCTTT. As protein: CASRKGVNTEAFF.

This clone has a single count. This sequence joins TRBV9 and TRBJ1-2; tentatively, D is TRBD1 (5 bases). V gave up 3 bases and J gave up 6 bases, with 18 bases separating them. Germline V lookup: CDR1 SGDLS, CDR2 YYNGEE. The CDR3 covers 15 residues. The CDR3 coding sequence is TGTGCCAGCAGCGCCATCCAGGGCGATTTTGATGGCTACACCTTC. It specifies CASSAIQGDFDGYTF.

The chain joins TRBV10-1 to TRBJ2-7; 8 bases are a match to TRBD2. Trimming cost V 11 bases and J 0 bases; bases outside gene matches: 6. Germline assignment: CDR1 WNHNN and CDR2 SYGVQD (reference sequence). The CDR3 is made up of 13 amino acids. The CDR3 sequence: CACLTSGSYEQYF. CDR3 coding DNA: TGCGCCTGCCTAACTAGCGGCTCCTACGAGCAGTACTTC.

This chain joins TRBV5-4 and TRBJ2-5; no reliable D call. The CDR3 is 11 amino acids. V was trimmed by 2 bases and J by 4 bases, leaving 3 bases between them. Germline V gene data show CDR1 as SGHNT and CDR2 as YYREEE (reference sequence). This CDR3 reads CASSFGETQYF. The CDR3 nucleotides read TGTGCCAGCAGCTTTGGAGAGACCCAGTACTTC. Full variable domain (outside the CDR3, taken from reference TRBV5-4 and TRBJ2-5): ETGVTQSPTHLIKTRGQQVTLRCSSQSGHNTVSWYQQALGQGPQFIFQYYREEENGRGNFPPRFSGLQFPNYSSELNVNALELDDSALYLCASSFGETQYFGPGTRLLVL.

The V call is TRBV5-1, the J call TRBJ2-3; D might be TRBD1 (6 bases). This CDR3 region has 14 residues. The V gene's germline CDR1 is SGHRS and CDR2 YFSETQ. V was clipped by 1 base and J by 3 bases, with 9 bases between them. The CDR3 region has the DNA TGCGCCAGCAGCTTGTTTCAGGGGACAGATACGCAGTATTTT. Translated, it gives CASSLFQGTDTQYF.